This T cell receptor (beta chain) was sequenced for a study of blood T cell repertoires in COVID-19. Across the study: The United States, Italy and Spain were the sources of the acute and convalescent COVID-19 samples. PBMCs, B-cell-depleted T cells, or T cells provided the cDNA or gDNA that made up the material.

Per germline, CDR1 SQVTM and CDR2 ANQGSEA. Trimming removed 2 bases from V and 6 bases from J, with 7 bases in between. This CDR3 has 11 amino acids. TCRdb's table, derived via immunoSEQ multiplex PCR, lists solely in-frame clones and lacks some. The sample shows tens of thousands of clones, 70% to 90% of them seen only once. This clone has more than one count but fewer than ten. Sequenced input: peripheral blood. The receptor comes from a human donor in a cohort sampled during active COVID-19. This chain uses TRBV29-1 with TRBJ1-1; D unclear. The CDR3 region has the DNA TGCAGCGTTGAAAAATGGCCTGAAGCTTTCTTT. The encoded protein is CSVEKWPEAFF.